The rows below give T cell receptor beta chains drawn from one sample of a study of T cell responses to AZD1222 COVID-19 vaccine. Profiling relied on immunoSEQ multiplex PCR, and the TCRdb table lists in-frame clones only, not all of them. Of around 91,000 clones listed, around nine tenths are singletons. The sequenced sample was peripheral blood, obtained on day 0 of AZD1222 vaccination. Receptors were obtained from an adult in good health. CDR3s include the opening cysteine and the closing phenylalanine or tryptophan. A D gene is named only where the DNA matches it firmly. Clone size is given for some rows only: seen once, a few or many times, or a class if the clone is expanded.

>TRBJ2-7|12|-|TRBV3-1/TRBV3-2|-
CASSPRAYEQYF
TGTGCCAGCAGCCCCAGGGCGTACGAGCAGTACTTC
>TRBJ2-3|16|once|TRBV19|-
CASSIKNIAYTDTQYF
TGTGCCAGTAGTATCAAAAACATCGCCTACACAGATACGCAGTATTTT
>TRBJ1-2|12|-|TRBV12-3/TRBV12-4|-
CASSLAGAGYTF
TGTGCCAGCAGTTTGGCAGGCGCTGGCTACACCTTC
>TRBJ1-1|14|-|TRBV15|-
CATSRGGSDTEAFF
TGTGCCACCAGCAGAGGGGGGTCGGACACTGAAGCTTTCTTT
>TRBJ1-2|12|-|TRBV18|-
CASSPGTEGYTF
TGTGCCAGCTCCCCGGGGACTGAGGGCTACACCTTC
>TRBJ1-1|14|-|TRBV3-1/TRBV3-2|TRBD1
CASSRSGTGTEAFF
TGTGCCAGCAGCAGATCCGGGACAGGCACTGAAGCTTTCTTT
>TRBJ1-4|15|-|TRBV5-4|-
CASSPGGAGNEKLFF
TGTGCCAGCAGCCCCGGGGGGGCCGGGAATGAAAAACTGTTTTTT
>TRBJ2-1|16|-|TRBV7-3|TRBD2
CASSPRPSGGYNEQFF
TGTGCCAGCAGCCCCCGACCTAGCGGGGGGTACAATGAGCAGTTCTTC
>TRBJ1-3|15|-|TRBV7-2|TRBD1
CASSLEGARGNTIYF
TGTGCCAGCAGCTTGGAGGGGGCGCGAGGAAACACCATATATTTT
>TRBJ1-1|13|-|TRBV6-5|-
CASSLRAGTEAFF
TGTGCCAGCAGTCTCAGGGCGGGCACTGAAGCTTTCTTT
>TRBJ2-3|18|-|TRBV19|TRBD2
CASSIGSRLAGATDTQYF
TGTGCCAGTAGTATAGGAAGTCGACTAGCGGGAGCCACAGATACGCAGTATTTT
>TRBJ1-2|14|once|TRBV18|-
CASSLGDGVYGYTF
TGTGCCAGCTCACTAGGGGATGGGGTCTATGGCTACACCTTC
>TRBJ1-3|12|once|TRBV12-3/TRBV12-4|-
CASRRAGNTIYF
TGTGCCAGCCGCAGGGCTGGAAACACCATATATTTT
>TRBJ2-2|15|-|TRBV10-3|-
CAISGSWAVPGELFF
TGTGCCATCAGTGGCTCTTGGGCGGTCCCCGGGGAGCTGTTTTTT
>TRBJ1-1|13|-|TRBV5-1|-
CASSYSPNTEAFF
TGCGCCAGCAGTTATAGCCCGAACACTGAAGCTTTCTTT
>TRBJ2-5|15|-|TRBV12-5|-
CASGLVTGGLETQYF
TGTGCTAGTGGTTTGGTGACAGGCGGACTGGAGACCCAGTACTTC
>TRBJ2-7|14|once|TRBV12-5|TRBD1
CASGLQGASYEQYF
TGTGCTAGTGGTTTACAGGGGGCCTCCTACGAGCAGTACTTC
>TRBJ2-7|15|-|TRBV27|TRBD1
CASTWFGQGHYEQYF
TGTGCCAGCACCTGGTTCGGACAGGGGCACTACGAGCAGTACTTC
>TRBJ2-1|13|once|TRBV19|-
CASSYSGFDEQFF
TGTGCCAGTAGTTACTCAGGGTTCGATGAGCAGTTCTTC
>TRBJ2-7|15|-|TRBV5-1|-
CASSLEPQSSYEQYF
TGCGCCAGCAGCTTGGAACCCCAGAGCTCCTACGAGCAGTACTTC
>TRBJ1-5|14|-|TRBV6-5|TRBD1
CASRLGTANQPQHF
TGTGCCAGCAGGCTAGGGACAGCGAATCAGCCCCAGCATTTT
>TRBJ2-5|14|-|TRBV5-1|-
CASSSEGGGETQYF
TGCGCCAGCAGCTCGGAAGGCGGGGGCGAGACCCAGTACTTC